Reported below is one T cell receptor beta chain. These data originate in a study of blood T cell repertoires in COVID-19. About the research overall: There were acute and convalescent COVID-19 samples, and they came from the United States, Italy and Spain.

Profiled with immunoSEQ multiplex PCR; TCRdb holds only in-frame clones, not every one. This repertoire shows 200,000 to 250,000 clones, approximately 80% found once; its top ten account for under 2%. Participant ages covered roughly 18 to 89 years across 24 US areas. Donors of Cohort 3 who recovered were those that had two negative PCRs, clearance, or symptom resolution. CDR1 LGHDT and CDR2 YNNKEL come from the germline V gene (reference sequence). Trimming left V 5 bases short and J 7 bases short, with 9 bases between. The CDR3 sequence is 11 residues long. Material for sequencing was PBMCs or T cells enriched from blood (not recorded which). The sequence derives from a man between 60 and 70 years old who had recovered from COVID-19. The genes are TRBV3-1 (or the pseudogene TRBV3-2) and TRBJ2-7, with TRBD2 as a possible D gene (5 bases). DNA for the CDR3: TGTGCCAGCAGCACACGGGGAGAGCAGTACTTC. Encoded protein: CASSTRGEQYF.